A selection of T cell receptor beta chains follows, all from one sample in a study of early T cells in non-severe SARS-CoV-2 infection. MiXCR was run by TCRdb on the 5' RACE reads, yielding one entry per CDR3 protein. The sample has more than 40,000 distinct CDR3 sequences; about 5.3% are singletons. The sequenced sample was whole blood, obtained at baseline. These receptors all come from an adult who was a healthcare worker with PCR-confirmed SARS-CoV-2 infection or an uninfected control (not recorded which). Both conserved end residues are part of each CDR3. The D gene is left open where the match is weak. The size of a clone is reported for some rows only, either as once, few or many, or as a class for expanded clones.

j_call: TRBJ2-1; d_call: -; v_call: TRBV5-5; clone_size: many; cdr3_aa: CATGTPTYNEQFF; cdr3_nt: TGTGCCACCGGGACTCCCACCTACAATGAGCAGTTCTTC
j_call: TRBJ1-5; d_call: TRBD1; v_call: TRBV20-1; clone_size: many; cdr3_aa: CSARVGGQGNQPQHF; cdr3_nt: TGCAGTGCTAGAGTAGGGGGACAGGGCAATCAGCCCCAGCATTTT
j_call: TRBJ2-7; d_call: -; v_call: TRBV29-1; clone_size: -; cdr3_aa: CSVDSQDIPEQYF; cdr3_nt: TGCAGCGTTGACTCCCAGGACATTCCCGAGCAGTACTTC
j_call: TRBJ2-1; d_call: -; v_call: TRBV10-3; clone_size: many; cdr3_aa: CAISRGLAGSDEQFF; cdr3_nt: TGTGCCATCAGCAGAGGTCTAGCTGGGTCGGATGAGCAGTTCTTC
j_call: TRBJ1-1; d_call: TRBD1; v_call: TRBV19; clone_size: many; cdr3_aa: CASSMGQGALNTEAFF; cdr3_nt: TGTGCCAGTAGTATGGGACAGGGGGCCCTGAACACTGAAGCTTTCTTT
j_call: TRBJ2-7; d_call: -; v_call: TRBV28; clone_size: many; cdr3_aa: CASSRGVTYEQYF; cdr3_nt: TGTGCCAGCAGTCGCGGGGTTACCTACGAGCAGTACTTC
j_call: TRBJ1-5; d_call: TRBD1; v_call: TRBV6-1; clone_size: many; cdr3_aa: CASSEGTGAYQPQHF; cdr3_nt: TGTGCCAGCAGTGAGGGGACAGGAGCCTATCAGCCCCAGCATTTT
j_call: TRBJ2-1; d_call: TRBD2; v_call: TRBV19; clone_size: many; cdr3_aa: CASSILAGGPYNEQFF; cdr3_nt: TGTGCCAGTAGTATATTGGCGGGAGGGCCCTACAATGAGCAGTTCTTC
j_call: TRBJ1-1; d_call: TRBD1; v_call: TRBV20-1; clone_size: many; cdr3_aa: CSASFGTGGTEAFF; cdr3_nt: TGCAGTGCTAGTTTCGGGACAGGGGGCACTGAAGCTTTCTTT
j_call: TRBJ2-1; d_call: TRBD2; v_call: TRBV7-8; clone_size: -; cdr3_aa: CASSLGSGSEQFF; cdr3_nt: TGTGCCAGCAGCTTAGGTAGCGGGAGTGAGCAGTTCTTC
j_call: TRBJ1-6; d_call: -; v_call: TRBV12-3/TRBV12-4; clone_size: few; cdr3_aa: CASSLGVGSPLHF; cdr3_nt: TGTGCCAGCAGTTTAGGGGTGGGTTCACCCCTCCACTTT
j_call: TRBJ2-6; d_call: -; v_call: TRBV3-1; clone_size: many; cdr3_aa: CASSQQGGTGANVLTF; cdr3_nt: TGTGCCAGCAGCCAACAGGGGGGAACTGGGGCCAACGTCCTGACTTTC
j_call: TRBJ1-6; d_call: -; v_call: TRBV6-4; clone_size: many; cdr3_aa: CASSVSGGPLHF; cdr3_nt: TGTGCCAGCAGTGTTTCCGGGGGTCCCCTCCACTTT